Detailed here is one T cell receptor beta chain. Its recognized antigen is unknown. The input lacks base qualities; no much larger clone sits a single base away. From the cysteine through the phenylalanine, the CDR3 covers 14 amino acids. Left in the record is the CDR3 DNA by itself, 42 bases read in frame from the first base. The germline ends are 10 bases apart after V is trimmed by 5 bases and J by 2 bases. Taken from the germline V gene, the CDR1 and CDR2 loops are SNHLY and FYNNEI. This specimen comes from a study of blood T cell repertoires in COVID-19 (dated by TCRdb to 2020 to 2021). Regarding the complete study: The collaborator samples originated in the United States, Italy and Spain and spanned the acute and convalescent phases of COVID-19. The material from the prospective study consisted of cDNA or gDNA derived from T cells, B-cell-depleted T cells, or PBMCs. Subjects who had been exposed to COVID-19, were actively infected with it, or had recovered from it provided the deeply sampled blood TCRbeta repertoires that made up the dataset. The repertoires were made available in a free public database intended to serve as a resource for research on the immune response to SARS-CoV-2. The samples were drawn from the first 160 participants of the ongoing ImmuneRACE study and from 1,254 subjects provided by 6 global collaborators. The sample metadata nearly always contained a de-identified subject ID, COVID-19 status, age in years and sex. HLA class I and class II types, where available, came from metadata supplied by the sample provider rather than from assay-based typing. Points the paper makes about the study in general: Clinical and demographic metadata were provided uncurated, with the amount varying by source and participant.

Collaborating institutions collected whole blood in K2EDTA tubes following their own protocols. For TCRbeta analysis, collaborators shipped samples in one of three forms: frozen whole blood, isolated PBMCs, or DNA extracted from either of those sample types. The immunoSEQ Assay, a bias-controlled multiplex PCR, was used to amplify TCRbeta CDR3 regions from genomic DNA. In the source study's methods: Within the assay, amplification of reference gene primers was used to estimate how many nucleated cells each sample contained. To quantify the absolute abundance of each unique TCRbeta CDR3 rearrangement, sequence reads were collapsed and filtered. For each sample, productive Simpson clonality was calculated as the square root of Simpson's diversity index across productive rearrangements. Here the immuneACCESS table is served through TCRdb, limited to in-frame sequences with V and J called. Missing clones are a known gap in these copies; in checked studies unresolved V genes cover under half, and the rest lacks a known reason. Clone size and V and J calls were adopted from that table, with D and trimming inferred from the DNA. Here the sample has tens of thousands of clones; 70% to 90% occur a single time. 3.2% of the sample is held by the ten biggest clonotypes.

The receptor's source is a man between 45 and 60 years old with active COVID-19. The rearrangement combines TRBV2 with TRBJ2-1; TRBD2 is perhaps the D gene, given 6 matching bases. The specimen was peripheral blood. This receptor has the CDR3 CASSKRVTYNEQFF. In nucleotide form, the sequence is TGTGCCAGCAGTAAGCGGGTTACCTACAATGAGCAGTTCTTC.